This T cell receptor (beta chain) was sequenced for a study of cytomegalovirus exposure and HLA in healthy donors. The study, taken as a whole, reports: Listed as cytomegalovirus-associated were approximately 160 TCR beta chains.

The CDR3 runs to 14 residues. Germline CDR1 SGHTA, CDR2 FQGTGA. Trimming removed 4 bases at V and 2 bases at J, with 10 bases between. TCRdb keeps only in-frame clones here, not all; method: immunoSEQ multiplex PCR. This sample has 250,000 to 400,000 clones, with approximately 86% found just once. Details on this clone: Its antigen is unidentified.

What was sequenced was PBMCs. The clonotype was recovered from a young woman in good health and CMV-seropositive. V is TRBV7-3 and J is TRBJ2-3; D not certain. CDR3 loop: CASSSSTDTDTQYF. CDR3 nucleotides: TGTGCCAGCAGCTCATCGACGGACACAGATACGCAGTATTTT.